These 18 T cell receptor beta chains came from one sample sequenced in a study of shared clonotypes between healthy human individuals. Sequenced by immunoSEQ multiplex PCR; TCRdb stores in-frame clones only, minus some. The data contain some 2.4 million clones, 93% of them singletons. The material sequenced was naive CD4+ T cells from PBMCs. Indicated subset: CD45RA+ positively selected. These TCRs come from a man younger than 35 in good health. Some clones in this sample may be carry-over from other donors' samples.

The rearrangement joins TRBV28 to TRBJ2-3; D perhaps matches TRBD2 (5 bases). Trimming shortened V by 8 bases and J by 6 bases, and 24 bases separated the two germline ends. The CDR3 is made up of 16 amino acids. Germline CDR1 MDHEN, CDR2 SYDVKM. CDR3 in amino acids: CASPRKGAPYWDTQYF. The CDR3 DNA is TGTGCCAGCCCACGGAAGGGAGCGCCATATTGGGATACGCAGTATTTT.

This chain connects TRBV5-1 to TRBJ2-7, with 10 bases that match TRBD1. This CDR3 is 15 amino acids long. CDR1 is SGHRS, CDR2 YFSETQ, per germline. J lost 6 bases, V lost 1 base, and 7 bases had no gene match. CDR3 DNA: TGCGCCAGCAGCTTGTTTTCGACAGGGGGCCGCGAGCAGTACTTC. Its protein is CASSLFSTGGREQYF.

The gene calls are TRBV19 and TRBJ1-2, with a possible D match to TRBD1 (6 bases). Trimming pared 9 bases from V and 8 bases from J, leaving 28 bases between. The germline gives CDR1 LNHDA, CDR2 SQIVND (reference sequence). The CDR3 spans 16 residues. CDR3 sequence: CASGPFRGSGVSGYTF. The CDR3 bases are TGTGCCAGCGGGCCCTTCAGGGGCTCGGGGGTAAGCGGCTACACCTTC.

The rearrangement uses TRBV5-1 and TRBJ1-5; D not resolved. The CDR3 has 16 amino acids. The ends were cut back, 0 bases at V and 6 bases at J, with 16 bases in the middle. Per the germline V gene, CDR1 is SGHRS and CDR2 is YFSETQ. CDR3 nucleotide sequence: TGCGCCAGCAGCTTGGCCGAGGTCAGGCCGGGTCAGCCCCAGCATTTT. Its translation: CASSLAEVRPGQPQHF.

The chain employs TRBV7-9 and TRBJ1-4; the D is unclear. V shed 8 bases and J shed 5 bases, with 15 bases lying between them. Looked up from germline, CDR1 is SEHNR and CDR2 is FQNEAQ (reference sequence). This CDR3 is built from 14 residues. CDR3 coding DNA: TGTGCCAGCCACCCCCCGGGCAGGAATGAAAAACTGTTTTTT. This sequence encodes CASHPPGRNEKLFF.

This chain connects TRBV5-5 to TRBJ1-2; the D gene is possibly TRBD1 (6 bases). The CDR3 totals 14 residues. CDR1 SGHKS and CDR2 YYEKEE come from the germline V gene (reference sequence). V was shortened by 0 bases and J by 4 bases, with 10 bases between the two germline ends. This CDR3 is CASSLGPGVYGYTF. CDR3 bases: TGTGCCAGCAGCTTGGGCCCAGGGGTCTATGGCTACACCTTC.

J is TRBJ1-2 and V is TRBV6-1; 10 nucleotides match TRBD1. Germline values: CDR1 MNHNS, CDR2 SASEGT. This CDR3 is 14 amino acids long. J gave up 4 bases and V 5 bases, and 4 bases lay outside the gene matches. CDR3 region: CASSQDRGVYGYTF. The DNA for the CDR3 is TGTGCCAGCAGTCAGGACAGGGGGGTCTATGGCTACACCTTC.

The gene calls are TRBV5-4 and TRBJ1-1; no reliable D call. Germline CDR1 reads SGHNT; CDR2 reads YYREEE (reference sequence). V was cut by 5 bases and J by 1 base, with 15 bases left in between. This CDR3 region has 15 residues. CDR3 sequence: CASRFGGWENTEAFF. DNA of the CDR3: TGTGCCAGCAGGTTCGGAGGGTGGGAGAACACTGAAGCTTTCTTT.

On this clone: Since the CDR3 does not end with the conserved phenylalanine or tryptophan, this likely comes from a read error. The chain combines TRBV28 with TRBJ1-2; D possibly corresponds to TRBD1 (6 bases). V was clipped by 7 bases and J by 4 bases, with 13 bases between them. Germline CDR1 and CDR2: MDHEN and SYDVKM. This CDR3 has 13 residues. CDR3 sequence: CASTHRVFYGYTL. CDR3 DNA sequence: TGTGCCAGCACTCACAGGGTCTTCTATGGCTACACCCTC.

The V call is TRBV6-5, the J call TRBJ1-2; D may be TRBD1 (6 bases). The V gene lost 5 bases and the J gene lost 8 bases, with 15 bases spanning the gap. CDR1 and CDR2 (germline): MNHEY, SVGAGI. The CDR3 runs 13 residues. The CDR3 loop reads CASSLPGAWGYTF. CDR3 DNA sequence: TGTGCCAGCAGTCTTCCGGGGGCGTGGGGCTACACCTTC.

In the case of this clone: The junction differs from germline at one of its ends, possibly a read error. This CDR3 is also generated by other DNA sequences in the sample. This rearrangement joins TRBV5-4 to TRBJ2-7, with D perhaps matching TRBD1 or TRBD2 (7 bases each). CDR3 length: 15 residues. Germline V gives CDR1 SGHNT, CDR2 YYREEE (reference sequence). The CDR3 protein is CASSTGGDRPYEQYF. The CDR3 region has the DNA TGTGCCAGCAGCACTGGGGGGGACAGACCCTACGAGCAATACTTC.

The rearrangement joins TRBV25-1 to TRBJ1-5; the match to TRBD1 covers 8 bases. Germline V CDR1 and CDR2: MGHDK, SYGVNS. This CDR3 region has 14 residues. V shed 4 bases, J shed 5 bases, and the junction held 4 bases outside the gene matches. The CDR3 coding sequence is TGTGCCAGCAGTGCAGGGGGCCTCGATCAGCCCCAGCATTTT. Its protein product is CASSAGGLDQPQHF.

V usage is TRBV7-3 and J usage is TRBJ1-1; 8 positions agree with TRBD1. This CDR3 has 14 residues. Germline V gives CDR1 SGHTA, CDR2 FQGTGA. V dropped 5 bases and J dropped 1; count of bases not matched to a gene: 3. The CDR3 is CASSVDRGNTEAFF. CDR3 bases: TGTGCCAGCAGCGTCGACAGGGGGAACACTGAAGCTTTCTTT.

The CDR3: CASSLRAQPNNEQFF. CDR3 sequence (DNA): TGTGCCAGCAGCTTGAGGGCACAGCCTAACAATGAGCAGTTCTTC. The chain couples TRBV5-4 to TRBJ2-1, with D hard to call. Germline-derived CDR1 and CDR2 are SGHNT and YYREEE (reference sequence). Trimming shortened V by 1 base and J by 5 bases, and 13 bases separated the two germline ends. The CDR3 consists of 15 residues.

The chain carries TRBV28 and TRBJ1-1, with D unclear. The CDR3 has 17 residues. Germline V gene sequence: CDR1 MDHEN, CDR2 SYDVKM. Trimming left V 5 bases short and J 0 bases short, with 19 bases between. The CDR3 sequence: CASSRHLGFGVNTEAFF. CDR3 nucleotides: TGTGCCAGCAGTCGCCACTTAGGGTTTGGCGTGAACACTGAAGCTTTCTTT.

The J gene is TRBJ2-1, the V gene TRBV6-6, with 11 positions matching TRBD2. The CDR3 spans 16 residues. V was pared by 4 bases and J by 3 bases, with 5 bases of the junction left unmatched. Germline V lookup: CDR1 MNHNY, CDR2 SVGAGI (reference sequence). The CDR3 DNA follows: TGTGCCAGCAGTTCCACCCTAGCGGGAGGCTACAATGAGCAGTTCTTC. Translating it yields CASSSTLAGGYNEQFF.

V and J are TRBV19 and TRBJ2-3; D is ambiguous. Germline V CDR1 and CDR2: LNHDA, SQIVND (reference sequence). Trimming pared 6 bases from V and 4 bases from J, leaving 14 bases between. This CDR3 spans 14 amino acids. This CDR3 is CASRTPLFPDTQYF. CDR3 nucleotides: TGTGCCAGTAGAACCCCTCTGTTCCCAGATACGCAGTATTTT.

The chain is built from TRBV2 and TRBJ1-5; 7 positions agree with TRBD1. Germline CDR1 and CDR2: SNHLY and FYNNEI. V shed 5 bases and J 2 bases; nucleotides not matched to a gene: 6. The CDR3 is made up of 15 amino acids. The chain's CDR3 is CASSIDRVGNQPQHF. For the CDR3, the DNA is TGTGCCAGCAGTATAGACAGGGTGGGCAATCAGCCCCAGCATTTT.